The table lists the clone carrying this TCR beta chain with many counts. The sample's time point: sample taken at primary tumor resection. V lost 0 bases and J lost 7, with 12 bases in between. Germline V gives CDR1 DFQATT, CDR2 SNEGSKA (reference sequence). CDR3 length: 14 amino acids. The sample originates from a study of spatial heterogeneity in lung cancer. Via MiXCR, TCRdb re-called the 5' RACE reads, giving one row per CDR3 protein. The repertoire has tens of thousands of distinct CDR3 sequences, under 8% of them found once; the top ten carry 29%. This receptor was identified in a female donor with early-stage non-small cell lung cancer. This chain uses TRBV20-1 with TRBJ1-4; D is ambiguous. The source material was PBMCs, sampled at surgery. The DNA for the CDR3 is TGCAGTGCTAGAGACCGGGTCCGGGGTGAAAAACTGTTTTTT. Amino acids: CSARDRVRGEKLFF.